One and the same sample provided the 24 T cell receptor beta chains below, sequenced in a study of blood T cells in healthy people across ages (dated by TCRdb to between 2014 and 2016). The receptor library was made with 5' RACE. The instrument given in TCRdb is Illumina HiSeq 2500. The second PCR ran for roughly 6 to 11 cycles and used a J-beta primer mix along with a sample-barcoded 5' primer. The raw public reads went through TCRdb reprocessing: fastp at Q25, MiXCR clone calling, in-frame beta chains kept. When rows share a CDR3 protein, they turn into one entry using the most common DNA and genes. Here the sample has roughly 1,800,000 distinct CDR3 sequences; 49% occur a single time. The biggest ten clones account for more than 2% of the sample. Sequenced: blood. These receptors were obtained from a woman between 35 and 50 years old in good health.

This clonotype was recorded a few times. The chain recombines TRBV6-6 with TRBJ2-5; 10 positions agree with TRBD1. CDR1 MNHNY and CDR2 SVGAGI come from the germline V gene (reference sequence). The length of the CDR3 is 15 residues. With V trimmed by 5 bases and J by 5 bases, 8 bases remained unmatched. The CDR3 region has the DNA TGTGCCAGCAGTGCCCGGACAGGGGGGCAGGAGACCCAGTACTTC. Encoded protein: CASSARTGGQETQYF.

The chain has TRBV20-1 and TRBJ2-3, with D tentatively TRBD1 (7 bases). The germline CDR1 and CDR2 sequences are DFQATT and SNEGSKA (reference sequence). The V and J ends lost 2 bases and 0 bases respectively, with 12 bases between them. This CDR3 comprises 15 residues. In DNA, the CDR3 is TGCAGTGCTAGACCGACAGGGACTAGCACAGATACGCAGTATTTT. Translating it yields CSARPTGTSTDTQYF.

The chain couples TRBV21-1 to TRBJ2-4; TRBD1 was called by the table and not checked on the DNA. TRBV21-1 is given as a pseudogene. The CDR3 is 15 residues long. The CDR3, as DNA: TGTGCCAGCAGCAGTACAGGTGTTTATACGAACATTCAGTACTTC. Its protein is CASSSTGVYTNIQYF.

This clonotype has only a few counts. The rearrangement links TRBV7-2 to TRBJ2-7, with 7 bases fitting TRBD2. The length of the CDR3 is 15 residues. V gave up 5 bases and J gave up 1 base; unmatched junction bases: 8. Germline V gene data show CDR1 as SGHTA and CDR2 as FQGNSA. The CDR3 nucleotides are TGTGCCAGCAGCGCCTTGACTAGCACTTCCTACGAGCAGTACTTC. This translates into CASSALTSTSYEQYF.

J is TRBJ2-1 and V is TRBV20-1, with a weak D call TRBD2 (6 bases). The CDR3 is made up of 15 amino acids. The germline CDR1 and CDR2 sequences are DFQATT and SNEGSKA (reference sequence). Trimming left V 3 bases short and J 13 bases short, with 25 bases between. CDR3 sequence reads: CSARGLGLSRETQFF. The DNA for the CDR3 is TGCAGTGCTAGGGGGTTAGGACTATCACGGGAGACCCAGTTCTTC.

This sequence joins TRBV12-3 or TRBV12-4 and TRBJ2-6; 9 bases are shared with TRBD1. Trimming took 5 bases from V and 0 from J; bases not matched to a gene: 5. This CDR3 region has 17 residues. Here the CDR3 DNA reads TGTGCCAGCAGTATGGACAGGGGATTCTCTGGGGCCAACGTCCTGACTTTC. Its translation is CASSMDRGFSGANVLTF.

V is TRBV12-3 or TRBV12-4 and J is TRBJ2-3, with D perhaps TRBD2 (6 bases). The CDR3 consists of 14 residues. Trimming left V 3 bases short and J 6 bases short, with 13 bases between. The CDR3 here is CASSFTGTGDTQYF. DNA of the CDR3: TGTGCCAGCAGTTTTACCGGGACTGGTGATACGCAGTATTTT.

This chain links TRBV14 with TRBJ2-1; the D is unclear. From germline, CDR1 is SGHDN and CDR2 FVKESK. With 3 bases removed from V and 8 bases from J, the gap between germline ends came to 14 bases. The CDR3 has 14 amino acids. The CDR3 DNA is TGTGCCAGCAGCCATCGAAATCCCAGTCATGAGCAGTTCTTC. Encoded protein: CASSHRNPSHEQFF.

V and J are TRBV20-1 and TRBJ2-1; 12 bases are a match to TRBD1. The CDR3 has 13 amino acids. CDR1 is DFQATT and CDR2 is SNEGSKA in the germline V gene (reference sequence). Trimming took 3 bases from V and 7 from J; bases not matched to a gene: 1. The CDR3 nucleotides are TGCAGTGCTAGGGGACAGGGGGCAAATGAGCAGTTCTTC. Translating gives CSARGQGANEQFF.

The CDR3 protein is CASSEFRGFGYTF. For the CDR3, the DNA is TGTGCCAGCAGTGAATTTCGGGGATTCGGCTACACCTTC. This rearrangement joins TRBV6-1 to TRBJ1-2; D gene unclear. Germline assignment: CDR1 MNHNS and CDR2 SASEGT. Trimming removed 2 bases from V and 8 bases from J, with 12 bases in between. CDR3 length: 13 residues.

In this sample, this clonotype turned up many times. The chain employs TRBV7-2 and TRBJ2-7; 7 bases agree with TRBD1. The CDR3 has 13 amino acids. V dropped 6 bases and J dropped 3; count of bases not matched to a gene: 5. Germline CDR1 is SGHTA and CDR2 is FQGNSA. CDR3 sequence reads: CASRLAGGYEQYF. For the CDR3, the DNA is TGTGCCAGCAGGCTAGCAGGGGGCTACGAGCAGTACTTC.

There are a few counts of this clonotype. The V gene is TRBV20-1, the J gene TRBJ2-5; 7 nucleotides line up with TRBD2. This CDR3 is built from 12 residues. J gave up 5 bases and V 5 bases, and 5 bases lay outside the gene matches. Germline-derived CDR1 and CDR2 are DFQATT and SNEGSKA (reference sequence). CDR3 loop: CSALGGRETQYF. In DNA form, the CDR3 reads TGCAGTGCTTTGGGGGGGAGGGAGACCCAGTACTTC.

This sequence joins TRBV20-1 and TRBJ2-3; D is unresolved. V lost 0 bases and J 1 base, leaving 5 bases between the germline ends. CDR1 DFQATT and CDR2 SNEGSKA come from the germline V gene (reference sequence). The CDR3 sequence is 13 residues long. The CDR3: CSARDGRTDTQYF. DNA for the CDR3: TGCAGTGCTAGAGACGGACGCACAGATACGCAGTATTTT.

A note on this clonotype: One end of the junction is discordant with germline, which a read error may explain. This rearrangement joins TRBV10-2 to TRBJ2-1; TRBD2 aligns across 10 bases. Germline CDR1 and CDR2: WSHSY and SAAADI. This CDR3 is built from 14 residues. The CDR3 region is CASRGTSEYNKQFF. CDR3 nucleotide sequence: TGCGCCAGCAGGGGGACTAGCGAGTACAATAAGCAGTTCTTC.

The chain employs TRBV6-6 and TRBJ2-5, with D unclear. The CDR3 length is 14 residues. Trimming shortened V by 6 bases and J by 11 bases, and 22 bases separated the two germline ends. From germline, CDR1 is MNHNY and CDR2 SVGAGI (reference sequence). The CDR3 DNA follows: TGTGCCAGCAGGGCAAGTGGGCGGACCTACGGGCAGTACTTC. This sequence encodes CASRASGRTYGQYF.

This clonotype occurred a few times. The genes are TRBV4-1 and TRBJ2-4; D not certain. This CDR3 has 13 residues. Trimming stripped 1 base from V and 13 bases from J, with 14 bases between. Germline V gene data show CDR1 as MGHRA and CDR2 as YSYEKL. CDR3: CASSQAPLNGQYF. The CDR3, as DNA: TGCGCCAGCAGCCAAGCACCACTTAATGGGCAGTACTTC.

The chain uses TRBV12-3 or TRBV12-4 and TRBJ1-2; TRBD1 agrees at 7 bases. The length of the CDR3 is 14 residues. V shed 6 bases, J shed 7 bases, and the junction held 11 bases outside the gene matches. The CDR3 loop reads CASSPTGSAGGYTF. Written as DNA, the CDR3 is TGTGCCAGCAGCCCGACAGGGTCGGCGGGTGGCTACACCTTC.

J is TRBJ1-4 and V is TRBV6-5; no clear D. Germline V lookup: CDR1 MNHEY, CDR2 SVGAGI. The CDR3 is 17 amino acids. V was clipped by 1 base and J by 2 bases, with 14 bases between them. The CDR3 here is CASSYYEGRSTNEKLFF. CDR3 in DNA: TGTGCCAGCAGTTACTATGAAGGGCGCTCCACTAATGAAAAACTGTTTTTT.

This clonotype was seen a handful of times. The gene calls are TRBV2 and TRBJ2-4; TRBD1 matches 11 bases. Germline CDR1 reads SNHLY; CDR2 reads FYNNEI. Germline trimming cut 4 bases from V and 1 base from J; bases unmatched to any gene: 6. This CDR3 spans 17 amino acids. For the CDR3, the DNA is TGTGCCAGCAGTGTCGGACAGGGGGCCGGGGCCAAAAACATTCAGTACTTC. This encodes CASSVGQGAGAKNIQYF.

This clonotype showed up just a few times. The V gene is TRBV12-3 or TRBV12-4, the J gene TRBJ2-4, with D possibly being TRBD2 (6 bases). Matching the DNA end better, TRBJ2-7 makes the J call doubtful. The CDR3 has 12 amino acids. DNA of the CDR3: TGTGCCAGCAGGCGGGGTTTGTACGAGCAGTACTTC. Residues: CASRRGLYEQYF.

This chain joins TRBV11-2 and TRBJ2-3; 8 bases are shared with TRBD2. Germline V gives CDR1 SGHAT, CDR2 FQNNGV. The CDR3 length is 17 residues. V dropped 1 base and J dropped 2; count of bases not matched to a gene: 8. CDR3: CASSLGSLAGNTDTQYF. The CDR3 DNA sequence: TGTGCCAGCAGCTTAGGAAGTCTAGCGGGCAACACAGATACGCAGTATTTT.

This clonotype showed up just a few times. The chain employs TRBV11-2 and TRBJ1-1, with D maybe TRBD1 (6 bases). Germline assignment: CDR1 SGHAT and CDR2 FQNNGV. V dropped 6 bases and J dropped 3 bases, with 8 bases sitting between them. The CDR3 runs to 12 residues. CDR3 in amino acids: CASSTGYTEAFF. In nucleotides, the CDR3 is TGTGCCAGCAGTACAGGGTACACTGAAGCTTTCTTT.

The genes are TRBV20-1 and TRBJ2-7; D assignment may be TRBD1 or TRBD2 (6 bases each). Trimming stripped 3 bases from V and 5 bases from J, with 11 bases between. The CDR3 has 12 residues. Germline values: CDR1 DFQATT, CDR2 SNEGSKA (reference sequence). In DNA form, the CDR3 reads TGCAGTGCTAGTGCGGGGACACACGAGCAGTACTTC. Amino acids: CSASAGTHEQYF.

The genes are TRBV7-2 and TRBJ1-2; 7 bases are shared with TRBD1. CDR3 size: 16 residues. V was clipped by 0 bases and J by 6 bases; unmatched bases: 10. Germline loops: CDR1 SGHTA, CDR2 FQGNSA. DNA of the CDR3: TGTGCCAGCAGCTTAGCTTTGACAGGGCCCTCGGATGGCTACACCTTC. Translation: CASSLALTGPSDGYTF.